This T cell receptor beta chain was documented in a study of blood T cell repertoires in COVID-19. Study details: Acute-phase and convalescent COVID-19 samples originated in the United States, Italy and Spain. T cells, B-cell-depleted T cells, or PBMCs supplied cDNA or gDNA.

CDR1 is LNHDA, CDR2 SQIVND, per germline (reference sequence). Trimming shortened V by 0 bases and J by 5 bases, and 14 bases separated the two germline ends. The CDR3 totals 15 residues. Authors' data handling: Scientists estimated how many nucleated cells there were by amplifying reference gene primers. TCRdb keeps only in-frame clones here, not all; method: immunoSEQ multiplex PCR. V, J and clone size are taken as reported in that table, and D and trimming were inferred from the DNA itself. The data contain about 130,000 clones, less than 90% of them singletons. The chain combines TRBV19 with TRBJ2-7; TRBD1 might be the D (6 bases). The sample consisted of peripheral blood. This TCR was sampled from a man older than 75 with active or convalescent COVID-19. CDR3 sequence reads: CASSIEGDNRNEQYF. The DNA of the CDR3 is TGTGCCAGTAGTATAGAAGGGGACAATAGGAACGAGCAGTACTTC.